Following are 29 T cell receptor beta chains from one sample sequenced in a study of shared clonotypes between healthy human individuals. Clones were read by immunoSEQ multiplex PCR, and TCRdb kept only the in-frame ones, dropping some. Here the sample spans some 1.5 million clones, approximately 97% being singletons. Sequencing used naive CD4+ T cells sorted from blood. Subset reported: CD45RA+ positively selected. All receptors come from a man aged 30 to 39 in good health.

The CDR3 loop is CASSSSGGPRSYEQYF. Written as DNA, the CDR3 is TGTGCCAGCAGTTCTTCTGGAGGGCCAAGGTCGTACGAGCAGTACTTC. This sequence joins TRBV6-6 and TRBJ2-7; possibly TRBD2 for D (6 bases). Germline V gives CDR1 MNHNY, CDR2 SVGAGI (reference sequence). The CDR3 sequence is 16 residues long. Between the trimmed V and J ends, which lost 4 bases and 4 bases, there was a span of 20 bases.

DNA for the CDR3: TGTGCCAGCAGCGGGATAAGGGGGAGCTCCTACAATGAGCAGTTCTTC. This translates into CASSGIRGSSYNEQFF. The V gene is TRBV9, the J gene TRBJ2-1; D may be TRBD1 (6 bases). Germline V lookup: CDR1 SGDLS, CDR2 YYNGEE. V shed 3 bases and J shed 0 bases, with 13 bases lying between them. The CDR3 runs to 16 residues.

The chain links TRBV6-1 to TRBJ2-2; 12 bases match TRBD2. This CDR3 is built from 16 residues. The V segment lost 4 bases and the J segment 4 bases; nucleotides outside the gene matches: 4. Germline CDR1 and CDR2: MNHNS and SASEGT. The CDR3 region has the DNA TGTGCCAGCAGTGCCCTAGCGGGAGGGGTCACCGGGGAGCTGTTTTTT. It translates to CASSALAGGVTGELFF.

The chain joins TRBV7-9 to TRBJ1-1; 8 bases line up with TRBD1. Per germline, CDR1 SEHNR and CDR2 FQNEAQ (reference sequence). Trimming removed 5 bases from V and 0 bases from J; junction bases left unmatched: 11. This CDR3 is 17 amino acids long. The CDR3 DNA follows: TGTGCCAGCAGCCCCGGACAGGGTTGGTGGATGAACACTGAAGCTTTCTTT. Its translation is CASSPGQGWWMNTEAFF.

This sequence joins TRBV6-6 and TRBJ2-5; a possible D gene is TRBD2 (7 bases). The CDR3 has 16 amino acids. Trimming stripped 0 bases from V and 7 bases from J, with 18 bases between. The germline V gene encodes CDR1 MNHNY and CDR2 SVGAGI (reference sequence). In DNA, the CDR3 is TGTGCCAGCAGTTACTCCTTGCAGGGGAGGGATGGGACCCAGTACTTC. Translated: CASSYSLQGRDGTQYF.

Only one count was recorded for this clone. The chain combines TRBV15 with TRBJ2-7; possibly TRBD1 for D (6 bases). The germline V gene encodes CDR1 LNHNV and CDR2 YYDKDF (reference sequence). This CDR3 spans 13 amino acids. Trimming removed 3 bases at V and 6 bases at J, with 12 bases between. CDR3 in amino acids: CATSRGDTGEQYF. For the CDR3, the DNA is TGTGCCACCAGCAGGGGGGACACCGGCGAGCAGTACTTC.

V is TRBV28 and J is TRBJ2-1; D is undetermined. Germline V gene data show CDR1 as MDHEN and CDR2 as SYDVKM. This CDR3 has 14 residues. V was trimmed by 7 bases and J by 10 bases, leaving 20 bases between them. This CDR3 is CASNLLIRAREQFF. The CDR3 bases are TGTGCCAGCAACCTCCTCATCCGGGCCCGGGAGCAGTTCTTC.

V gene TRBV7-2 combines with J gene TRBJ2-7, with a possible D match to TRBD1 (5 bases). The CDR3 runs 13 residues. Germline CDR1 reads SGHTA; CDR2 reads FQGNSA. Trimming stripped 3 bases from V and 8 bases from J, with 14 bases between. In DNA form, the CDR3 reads TGTGCCAGCAGCTTCCTACAAGGGGTAAAGCAGTACTTC. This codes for CASSFLQGVKQYF.

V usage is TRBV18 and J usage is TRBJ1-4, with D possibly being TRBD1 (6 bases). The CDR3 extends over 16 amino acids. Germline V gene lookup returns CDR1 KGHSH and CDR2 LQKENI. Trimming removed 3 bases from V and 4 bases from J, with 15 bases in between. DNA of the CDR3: TGTGCCAGCTCACCGCGACAGGTTGGGAGTAATGAAAAACTGTTTTTT. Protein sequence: CASSPRQVGSNEKLFF.

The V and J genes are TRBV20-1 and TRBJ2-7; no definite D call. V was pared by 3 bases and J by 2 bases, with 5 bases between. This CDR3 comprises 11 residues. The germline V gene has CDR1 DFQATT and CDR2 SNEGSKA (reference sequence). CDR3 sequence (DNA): TGCAGTGCTAGCCCCCCCTACGAGCAGTACTTC. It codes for CSASPPYEQYF.

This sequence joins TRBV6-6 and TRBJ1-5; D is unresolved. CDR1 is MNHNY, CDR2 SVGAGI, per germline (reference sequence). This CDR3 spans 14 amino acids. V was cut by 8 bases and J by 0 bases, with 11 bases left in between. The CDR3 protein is CASGQAYSNQPQHF. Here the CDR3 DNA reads TGTGCCAGCGGTCAGGCGTATAGCAATCAGCCCCAGCATTTT.

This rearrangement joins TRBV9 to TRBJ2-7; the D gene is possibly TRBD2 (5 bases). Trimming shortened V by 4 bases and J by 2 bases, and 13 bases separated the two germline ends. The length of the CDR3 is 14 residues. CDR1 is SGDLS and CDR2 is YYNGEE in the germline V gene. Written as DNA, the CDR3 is TGTGCCAGCAGCCCCGGGGTCATTACCTACGAGCAGTACTTC. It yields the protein CASSPGVITYEQYF.

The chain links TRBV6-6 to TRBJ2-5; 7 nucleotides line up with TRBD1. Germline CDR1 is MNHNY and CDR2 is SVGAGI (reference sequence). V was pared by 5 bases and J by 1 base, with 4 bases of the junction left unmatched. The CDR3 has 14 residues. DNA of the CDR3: TGTGCCAGCAGTATAACAGGGGCCCAAGAGACCCAGTACTTC. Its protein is CASSITGAQETQYF.

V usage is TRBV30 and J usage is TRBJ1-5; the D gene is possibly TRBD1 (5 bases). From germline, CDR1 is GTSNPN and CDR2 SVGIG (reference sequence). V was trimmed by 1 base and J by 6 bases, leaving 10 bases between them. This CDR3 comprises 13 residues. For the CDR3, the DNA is TGTGCCTGGAGTGACGGGGCCACTCAGCCCCAGCATTTT. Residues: CAWSDGATQPQHF.

The CDR3 coding sequence is TGTGCCAGCAGTGGGGACAGCTCCTACGAGCAGTACTTC. This translates into CASSGDSSYEQYF. This chain links TRBV25-1 with TRBJ2-7; 7 bases fit TRBD1. Germline loops: CDR1 MGHDK, CDR2 SYGVNS. J lost 0 bases, V lost 4 bases, and 0 bases had no gene match. The CDR3 consists of 13 residues.

Here the CDR3 DNA reads TGTGCTACGGGACTAGCGGGACCAGATACGCAGTATTTT. This encodes CATGLAGPDTQYF. The chain combines TRBV2 with TRBJ2-3; 13 bases match TRBD2. The CDR3 runs 13 residues. Per the germline V gene, CDR1 is SNHLY and CDR2 is FYNNEI.

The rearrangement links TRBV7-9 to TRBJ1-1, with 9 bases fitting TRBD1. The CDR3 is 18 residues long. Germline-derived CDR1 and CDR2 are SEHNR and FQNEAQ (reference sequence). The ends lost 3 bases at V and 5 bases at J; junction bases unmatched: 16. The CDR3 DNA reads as TGTGCCAGCAGCTTTGGGGGACTCCTGGGACAGGGAGGAACTGAAGCTTTCTTT. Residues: CASSFGGLLGQGGTEAFF. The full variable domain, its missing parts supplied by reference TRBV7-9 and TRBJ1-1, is DTGVSQNPRHKITKRGQNVTFRCDPISEHNRLYWYRQTLGQGPEFLTYFQNEAQLEKSRLLSDRFSAERPKGSFSTLEIQRTEQGDSAMYLCASSFGGLLGQGGTEAFFGQGTRLTVV.

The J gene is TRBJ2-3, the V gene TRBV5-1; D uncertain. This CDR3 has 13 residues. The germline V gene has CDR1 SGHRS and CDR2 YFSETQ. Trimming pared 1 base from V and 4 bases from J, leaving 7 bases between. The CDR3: CASSLWDPDTQYF. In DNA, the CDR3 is TGCGCCAGCAGCTTGTGGGATCCAGATACGCAGTATTTT. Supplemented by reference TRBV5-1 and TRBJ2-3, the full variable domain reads KAGVTQTPRYLIKTRGQQVTLSCSPISGHRSVSWYQQTPGQGLQFLFEYFSETQRNKGNFPGRFSGRQFSNSRSEMNVSTLELGDSALYLCASSLWDPDTQYFGPGTRLTVL.

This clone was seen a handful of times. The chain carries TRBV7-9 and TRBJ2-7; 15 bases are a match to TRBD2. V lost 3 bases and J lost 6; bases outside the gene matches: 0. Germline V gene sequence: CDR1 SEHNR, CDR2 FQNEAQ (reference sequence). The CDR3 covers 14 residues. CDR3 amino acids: CASSLGLAGGEQYF. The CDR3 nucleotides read TGTGCCAGCAGCTTGGGACTAGCGGGAGGCGAGCAGTACTTC.

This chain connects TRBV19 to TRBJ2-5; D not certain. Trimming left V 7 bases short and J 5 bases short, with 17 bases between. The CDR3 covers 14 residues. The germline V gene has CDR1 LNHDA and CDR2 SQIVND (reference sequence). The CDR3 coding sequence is TGTGCCAGTAATATCTACTCGGATTGGGAGACCCAGTACTTC. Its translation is CASNIYSDWETQYF.

The CDR3 sequence is CAWSSKTTEQYF. CDR3 DNA sequence: TGTGCCTGGAGTAGCAAGACCACCGAGCAGTACTTC. The chain combines TRBV30 with TRBJ2-7; D is undetermined. The germline V and J ends were trimmed by 2 bases and 6 bases, with 11 bases remaining between them. Germline loops: CDR1 GTSNPN, CDR2 SVGIG (reference sequence). This CDR3 spans 12 amino acids.

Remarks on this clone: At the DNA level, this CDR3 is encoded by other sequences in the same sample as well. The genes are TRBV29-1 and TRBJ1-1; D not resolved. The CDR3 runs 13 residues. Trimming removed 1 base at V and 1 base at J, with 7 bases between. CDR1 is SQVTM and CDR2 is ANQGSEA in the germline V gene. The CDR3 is CSVEVGRNTEAFF. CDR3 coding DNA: TGCAGCGTTGAAGTTGGGCGGAACACTGAAGCTTTCTTT.

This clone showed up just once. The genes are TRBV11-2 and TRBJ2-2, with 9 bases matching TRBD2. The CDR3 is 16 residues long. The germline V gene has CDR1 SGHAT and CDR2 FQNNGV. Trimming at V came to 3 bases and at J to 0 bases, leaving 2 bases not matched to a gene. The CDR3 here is CASSFLAGPNTGELFF. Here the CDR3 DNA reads TGTGCCAGCAGCTTCCTAGCGGGACCGAACACCGGGGAGCTGTTTTTT.

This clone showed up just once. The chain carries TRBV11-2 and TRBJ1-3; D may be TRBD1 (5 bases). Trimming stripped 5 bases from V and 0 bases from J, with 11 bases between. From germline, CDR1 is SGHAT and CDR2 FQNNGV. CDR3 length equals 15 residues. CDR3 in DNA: TGTGCCAGCAGCCAACAACAGGTCTCTGGAAACACCATATATTTT. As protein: CASSQQQVSGNTIYF.

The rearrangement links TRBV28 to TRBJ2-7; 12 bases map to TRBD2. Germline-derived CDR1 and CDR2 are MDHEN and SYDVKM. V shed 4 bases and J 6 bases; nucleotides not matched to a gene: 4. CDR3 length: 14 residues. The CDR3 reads CASSSASGRVEQYF. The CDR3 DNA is TGTGCCAGCAGTTCCGCTAGCGGGAGGGTCGAGCAGTACTTC.

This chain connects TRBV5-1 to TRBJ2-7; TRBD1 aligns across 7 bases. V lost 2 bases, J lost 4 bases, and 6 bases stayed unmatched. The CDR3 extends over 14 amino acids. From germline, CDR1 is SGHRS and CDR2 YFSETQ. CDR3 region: CASSFQGQSYEQYF. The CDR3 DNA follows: TGCGCCAGCAGCTTCCAGGGACAGTCATACGAGCAGTACTTC.

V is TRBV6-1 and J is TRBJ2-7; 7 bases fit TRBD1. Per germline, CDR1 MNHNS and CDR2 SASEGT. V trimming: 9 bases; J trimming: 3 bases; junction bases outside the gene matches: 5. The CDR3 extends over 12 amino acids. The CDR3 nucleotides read TGTGCCAGTAACAGGGGACACTACGAGCAGTACTTC. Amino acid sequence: CASNRGHYEQYF.

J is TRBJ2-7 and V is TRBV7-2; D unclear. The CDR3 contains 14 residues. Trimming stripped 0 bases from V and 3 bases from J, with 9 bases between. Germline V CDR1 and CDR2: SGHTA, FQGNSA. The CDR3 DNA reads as TGTGCCAGCAGCTTAGCGCCTCTAGTCTACGAGCAGTACTTC. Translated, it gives CASSLAPLVYEQYF. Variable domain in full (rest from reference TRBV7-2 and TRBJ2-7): GAGVSQSPSNKVTEKGKDVELRCDPISGHTALYWYRQSLGQGLEFLIYFQGNSAPDKSGLPSDRFSAERTGGSVSTLTIQRTQQEDSAVYLCASSLAPLVYEQYFGPGTRLTVT.

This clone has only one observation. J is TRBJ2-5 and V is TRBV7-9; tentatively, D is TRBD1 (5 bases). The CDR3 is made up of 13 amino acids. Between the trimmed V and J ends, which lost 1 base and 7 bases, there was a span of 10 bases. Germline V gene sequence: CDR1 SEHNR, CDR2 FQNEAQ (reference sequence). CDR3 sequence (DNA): TGTGCCAGCAGCTTAGTGACAGCGCGGACCCAGTACTTC. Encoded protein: CASSLVTARTQYF.